The following is a TCR beta chain sequence with its context. Its antigen is unidentified. This record comes from a study of shared clonotypes between healthy human individuals. Overall study results and limits: Clonotypes shared by all four donors outscored non-shared clonotypes in generation probability.

This table comes from immunoSEQ multiplex PCR, and its TCRdb copy is limited to in-frame clones, with some not included. The table shows around 700,000 clones, with roughly 73% occurring only once. The CDR3 is 14 residues long. Germline-derived CDR1 and CDR2 are LNHDA and SQIVND (reference sequence). V shed 9 bases and J 0 bases; nucleotides not matched to a gene: 4. The sequence derives from a woman aged 25 to 45 in good health. Sequencing was done on a sample of memory CD4+ T cells sorted from blood. Subset meaning: CD45RA-negative fraction. V usage is TRBV19 and J usage is TRBJ1-2, with TRBD1 matching over 10 bases. CDR3 in amino acids: CASRQGAANYGYTF. The CDR3 DNA sequence: TGTGCCAGCAGACAGGGGGCCGCTAACTATGGCTACACCTTC.